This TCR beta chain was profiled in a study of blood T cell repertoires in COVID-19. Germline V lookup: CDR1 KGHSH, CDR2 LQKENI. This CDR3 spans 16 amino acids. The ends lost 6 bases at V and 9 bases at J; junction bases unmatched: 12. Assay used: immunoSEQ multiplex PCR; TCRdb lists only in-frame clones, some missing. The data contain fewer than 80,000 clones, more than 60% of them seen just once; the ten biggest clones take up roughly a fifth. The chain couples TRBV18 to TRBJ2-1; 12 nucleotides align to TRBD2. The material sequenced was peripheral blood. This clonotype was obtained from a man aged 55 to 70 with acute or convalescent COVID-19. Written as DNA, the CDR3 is TGTGCCAGCTCGGCAGGGCTAGCGGGAGGGCCCCTTGAGCAGTTCTTC. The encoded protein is CASSAGLAGGPLEQFF.